The clone carrying this TCR beta chain was observed a handful of times. As yet, its antigen is unknown. J was trimmed by 5 bases and V by 7 bases; bases with no gene match: 9. Germline V gives CDR1 SEHNR, CDR2 FQNEAQ (reference sequence). The length of the CDR3 is 14 residues. This sample was included in a study of regulatory T cells in long-lasting Graves disease. General study findings and limits: Segments TRBV28, TRBJ1-2 and TRBJ2-5 showed preferential usage in persistent disease.

Documented time point: persistent/refractory GD, antithyroid drugs over 5 years with positive TRAb. Generation of the TCR library employed RNA extracted from PBMCs. Graves' disease diagnosis used American Thyroid Association guidelines. With iRepertoire HTBI primers and Arm-PCR of CDR3 regions, TCR beta libraries were built. TCRdb passed the multiplex PCR reads through MiXCR, listing each CDR3 protein once. The sample consists of 700,000 or so distinct CDR3 sequences, about 30% of them appearing once. The rearrangement uses TRBV7-9 and TRBJ2-5; TRBD2 matches at 8 bases. The starting material was peripheral blood mononuclear cells (PBMCs), obtained when the disease was refractory, from a patient treated with antithyroid drugs. The clonotype was recovered from a female donor with Graves disease. DNA for the CDR3: TGTGCCAGCAACTTGGCGGGAGGTGTGGAGACCCAGTACTTC. This sequence encodes CASNLAGGVETQYF.